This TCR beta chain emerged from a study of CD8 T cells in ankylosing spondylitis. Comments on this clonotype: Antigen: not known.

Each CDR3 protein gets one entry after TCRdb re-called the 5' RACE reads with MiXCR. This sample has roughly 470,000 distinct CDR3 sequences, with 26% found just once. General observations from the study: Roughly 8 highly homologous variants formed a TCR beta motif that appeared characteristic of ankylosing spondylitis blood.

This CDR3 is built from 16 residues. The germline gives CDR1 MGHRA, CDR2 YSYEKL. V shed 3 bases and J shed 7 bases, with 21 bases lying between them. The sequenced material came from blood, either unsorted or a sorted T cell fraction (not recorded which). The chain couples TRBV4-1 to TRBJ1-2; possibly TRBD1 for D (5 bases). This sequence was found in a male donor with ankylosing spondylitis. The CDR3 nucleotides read TGCGCCAGCAGCCAGCCCCGGGGACCCAGAGCCTCTGGCTACACCTTC. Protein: CASSQPRGPRASGYTF.